The source of this T cell receptor beta chain is a study of T cell repertoires in cytomegalovirus infection. About the study: Through public TCR beta signatures, both CMV infection and matching HLA type were indicated. Study conclusions and caveats: Clonotypes of TCR beta that were HLA-C-restricted and CMV-specific dominated the ex vivo response. Cumulative frequency of public TCR beta families picked out carriers of CMV plus the relevant HLA.

TCRdb reanalysed the reads using MiXCR and keeps one entry per CDR3 protein. The repertoire holds fewer than 300,000 distinct CDR3 sequences, with about 23% as singletons. V gave up 2 bases and J gave up 8 bases, with 13 bases separating them. The length of the CDR3 is 14 residues. The germline V gene has CDR1 SGHNT and CDR2 YENEEA. This clonotype has only a few counts. No antigen is known for it. The receptor's source is a human donor in good health (CMV status not recorded). Some clones in this sample may be carry-over from other donors' samples. This chain uses TRBV11-3 with TRBJ2-1, with D hard to call. The sample taken for sequencing was PBMCs. This chain's CDR3 is CASSLNPAVDEQFF. The CDR3 coding sequence is TGTGCCAGCAGCTTAAACCCGGCGGTCGATGAGCAGTTCTTC.